The rows below give T cell receptor beta chains drawn from one sample of a study of blood T cells in healthy people across ages. MiXCR, run by TCRdb on the 5' RACE reads, gives a single entry per CDR3 protein. The sample records 700,000 to 900,000 distinct CDR3 sequences, more than 25% being singletons. The data were also submitted as part of a second study, on T cells of mothers and their children.

The material sequenced was blood. These receptors were collected from a boy between 10 and 17 years old in good health. CDR3s include the opening cysteine and the closing phenylalanine or tryptophan.

TRBV12-3/TRBV12-4,TRBJ2-2,CASSFRRTGYTGELFF
TRBV5-1,TRBJ1-2,CASSLEVGGPYGYTF
TRBV7-8,TRBJ1-2,CASSPGQGSSVSYGYTF
TRBV12-5,TRBJ1-1,CASGLEAGTEAFF
TRBV29-1,TRBJ2-7,CSGRLSRQGAEQYF
TRBV6-5,TRBJ1-4,CASSYFPGTGSSLALFF
TRBV30,TRBJ2-3,CAWSDGTSGFPDTQYF
TRBV7-9,TRBJ1-4,CASSLWEGPNEKLFF
TRBV29-1,TRBJ1-1,CSVDVRDPAEAFF
TRBV27,NA,CASSLYWGRHNEQFF
TRBV4-1,TRBJ2-3,CASSRTGPRDPDTQYF
TRBV18,TRBJ1-5,CASSPGAHQPQHF
TRBV28,TRBJ2-5,CASSPGRGERTQYF
TRBV7-8,TRBJ2-7,CASSLWLGQRAYEQYF
TRBV5-1,TRBJ2-5,CASSLGSGDQETQYF
TRBV27,TRBJ1-1,CASIGDTLNTEAFF
TRBV7-3,TRBJ2-3,CASSYGQEDTQYF
TRBV20-1,TRBJ2-4,CSARGRDIQYF
TRBV2,TRBJ2-4,CASSAREVRAQYF
TRBV12-3/TRBV12-4,TRBJ2-5,CACRGVEQETQYF
TRBV2,TRBJ1-4,CASRRGQQFEKLFF
TRBV12-3/TRBV12-4,TRBJ2-7,CAGSFVQGRPDEQYF
TRBV3-1,TRBJ2-5,CASSQDPGGETQYF
TRBV12-3/TRBV12-4,TRBJ1-1,CASSLALEAEAFF
TRBV29-1,TRBJ2-7,CSARTGDYEQYF